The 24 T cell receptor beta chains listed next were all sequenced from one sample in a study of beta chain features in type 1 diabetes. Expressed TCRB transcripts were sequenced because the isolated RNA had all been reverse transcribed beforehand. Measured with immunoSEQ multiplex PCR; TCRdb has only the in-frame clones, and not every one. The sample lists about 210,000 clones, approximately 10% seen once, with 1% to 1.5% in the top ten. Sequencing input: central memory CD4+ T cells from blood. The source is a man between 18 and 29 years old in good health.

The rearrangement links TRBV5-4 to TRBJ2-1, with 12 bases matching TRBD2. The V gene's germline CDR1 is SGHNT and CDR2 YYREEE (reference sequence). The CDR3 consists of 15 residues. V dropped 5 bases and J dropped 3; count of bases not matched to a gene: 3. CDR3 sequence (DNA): TGTGCCAGCAGATGGACTAGCGGGGTCTACAATGAGCAGTTCTTC. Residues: CASRWTSGVYNEQFF.

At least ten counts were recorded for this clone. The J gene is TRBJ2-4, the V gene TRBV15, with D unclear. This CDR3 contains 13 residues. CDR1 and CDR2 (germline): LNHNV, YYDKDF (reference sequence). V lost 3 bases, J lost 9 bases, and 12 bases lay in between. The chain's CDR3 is CATSRVDPGIQYF. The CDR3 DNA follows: TGTGCCACCAGCAGGGTAGATCCAGGCATTCAGTACTTC.

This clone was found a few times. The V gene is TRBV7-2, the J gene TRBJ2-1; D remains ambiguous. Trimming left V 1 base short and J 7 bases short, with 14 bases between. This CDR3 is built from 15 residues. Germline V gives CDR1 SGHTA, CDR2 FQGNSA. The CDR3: CASSLGLQIGNEQFF. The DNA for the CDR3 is TGTGCCAGCAGCTTAGGTCTACAGATCGGGAATGAGCAGTTCTTC.

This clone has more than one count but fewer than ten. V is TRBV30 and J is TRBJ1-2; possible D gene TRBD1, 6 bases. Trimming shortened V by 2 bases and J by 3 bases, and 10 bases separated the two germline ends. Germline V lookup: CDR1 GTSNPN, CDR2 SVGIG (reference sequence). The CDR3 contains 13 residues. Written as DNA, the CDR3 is TGTGCCTGGAGTCCAGGGGCGGACTATGGCTACACCTTC. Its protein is CAWSPGADYGYTF.

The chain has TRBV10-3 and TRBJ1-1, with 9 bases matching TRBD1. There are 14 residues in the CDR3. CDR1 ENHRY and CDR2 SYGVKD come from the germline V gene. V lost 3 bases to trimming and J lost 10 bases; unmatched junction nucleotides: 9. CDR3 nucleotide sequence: TGTGCCATCAGTGAAATCGGACAGGGGTTCGGAGCTTTCTTT. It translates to CAISEIGQGFGAFF.

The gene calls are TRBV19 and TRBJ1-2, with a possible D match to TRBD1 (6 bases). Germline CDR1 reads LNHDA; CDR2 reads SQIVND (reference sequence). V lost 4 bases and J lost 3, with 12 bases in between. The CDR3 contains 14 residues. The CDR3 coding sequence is TGTGCCAGTAGTACCGGACAGAGGGACTATGGCTACACCTTC. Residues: CASSTGQRDYGYTF.

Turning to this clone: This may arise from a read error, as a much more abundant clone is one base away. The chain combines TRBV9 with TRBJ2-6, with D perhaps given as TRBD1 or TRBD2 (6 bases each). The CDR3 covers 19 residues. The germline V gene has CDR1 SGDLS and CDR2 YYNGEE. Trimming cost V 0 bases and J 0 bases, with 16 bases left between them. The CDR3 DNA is TGTGCCAGCAGCGTAGCTAGGGGTAGGGGGGCCTCTGGGGCCAACGTCCTGACTTTC. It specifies CASSVARGRGASGANVLTF.

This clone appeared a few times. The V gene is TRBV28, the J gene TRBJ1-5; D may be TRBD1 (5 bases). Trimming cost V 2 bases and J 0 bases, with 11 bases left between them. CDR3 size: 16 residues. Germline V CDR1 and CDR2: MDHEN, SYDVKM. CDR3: CASSLHQGDSNQPQHF. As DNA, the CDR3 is TGTGCCAGCAGTTTACATCAGGGCGATAGCAATCAGCCCCAGCATTTT.

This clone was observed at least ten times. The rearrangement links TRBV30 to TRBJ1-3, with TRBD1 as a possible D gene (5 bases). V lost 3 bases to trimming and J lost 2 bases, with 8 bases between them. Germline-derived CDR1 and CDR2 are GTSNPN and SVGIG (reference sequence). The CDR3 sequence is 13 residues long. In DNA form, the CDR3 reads TGTGCCTGGAGCCGGGGCACTGGAAACACCATATATTTT. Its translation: CAWSRGTGNTIYF.

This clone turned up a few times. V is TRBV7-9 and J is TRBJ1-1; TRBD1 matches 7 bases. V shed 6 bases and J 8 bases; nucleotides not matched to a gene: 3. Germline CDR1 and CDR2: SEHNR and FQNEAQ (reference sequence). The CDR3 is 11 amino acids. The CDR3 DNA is TGTGCCAGCAGTTGGACAGGAGAAGCTTTCTTT. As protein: CASSWTGEAFF.

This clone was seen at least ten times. CDR3 amino acids: CASSRLGLAGGNEQFF. CDR3 DNA sequence: TGTGCCAGCAGCCGGCTGGGGCTAGCGGGAGGCAATGAGCAGTTCTTC. The V and J genes are TRBV14 and TRBJ2-1; TRBD2 agrees at 11 bases. The CDR3 covers 16 residues. CDR1 SGHDN and CDR2 FVKESK come from the germline V gene. J lost 6 bases, V lost 4 bases, and 8 bases had no gene match.

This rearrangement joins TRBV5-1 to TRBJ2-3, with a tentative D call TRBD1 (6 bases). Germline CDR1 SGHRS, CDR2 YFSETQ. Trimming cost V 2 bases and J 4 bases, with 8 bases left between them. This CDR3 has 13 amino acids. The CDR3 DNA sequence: TGCGCCAGCAGCTTACAGGGAGCAGATACGCAGTATTTT. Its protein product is CASSLQGADTQYF.

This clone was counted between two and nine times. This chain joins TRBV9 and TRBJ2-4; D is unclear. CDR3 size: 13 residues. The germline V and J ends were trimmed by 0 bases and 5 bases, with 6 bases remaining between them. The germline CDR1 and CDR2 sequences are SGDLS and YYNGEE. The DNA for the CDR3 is TGTGCCAGCAGCGTAGATGGCCAAAACATTCAGTACTTC. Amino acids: CASSVDGQNIQYF.

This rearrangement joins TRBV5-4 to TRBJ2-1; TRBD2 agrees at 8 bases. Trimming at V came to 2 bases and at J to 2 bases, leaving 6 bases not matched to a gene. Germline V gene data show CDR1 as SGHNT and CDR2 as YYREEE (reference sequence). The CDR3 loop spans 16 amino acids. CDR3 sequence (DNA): TGTGCCAGCAGCTTAGGGCGCGGGAGGACCTACAATGAGCAGTTCTTC. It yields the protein CASSLGRGRTYNEQFF.

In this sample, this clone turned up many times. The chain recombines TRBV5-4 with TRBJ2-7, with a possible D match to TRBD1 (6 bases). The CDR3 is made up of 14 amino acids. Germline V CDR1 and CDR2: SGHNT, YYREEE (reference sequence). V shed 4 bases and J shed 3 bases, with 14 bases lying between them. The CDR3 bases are TGTGCCAGCAGCGATCTAGACAGGAGCTACGAGCAGTACTTC. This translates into CASSDLDRSYEQYF.

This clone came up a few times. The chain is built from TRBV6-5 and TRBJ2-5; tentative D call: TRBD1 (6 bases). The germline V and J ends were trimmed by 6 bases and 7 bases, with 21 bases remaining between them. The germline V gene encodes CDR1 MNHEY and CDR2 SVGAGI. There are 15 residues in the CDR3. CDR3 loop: CASRSPGHLKGTQYF. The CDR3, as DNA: TGTGCCAGCAGGAGCCCGGGACACCTAAAAGGGACCCAGTACTTC.

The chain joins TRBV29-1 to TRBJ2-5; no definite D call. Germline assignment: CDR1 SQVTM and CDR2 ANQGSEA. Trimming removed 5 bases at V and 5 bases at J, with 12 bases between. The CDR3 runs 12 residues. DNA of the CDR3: TGCAGCGTTCTTTTTTCTTGGGAGACCCAGTACTTC. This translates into CSVLFSWETQYF.

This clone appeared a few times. CDR3 sequence: CASSSRSSSTDTQYF. The CDR3 DNA sequence: TGTGCCAGCAGCTCGCGATCCTCTAGCACAGATACGCAGTATTTT. The chain has TRBV7-2 and TRBJ2-3; D is uncertain. CDR1 SGHTA and CDR2 FQGNSA come from the germline V gene. V was pared by 4 bases and J by 0 bases, with 11 bases between. The length of the CDR3 is 15 residues.

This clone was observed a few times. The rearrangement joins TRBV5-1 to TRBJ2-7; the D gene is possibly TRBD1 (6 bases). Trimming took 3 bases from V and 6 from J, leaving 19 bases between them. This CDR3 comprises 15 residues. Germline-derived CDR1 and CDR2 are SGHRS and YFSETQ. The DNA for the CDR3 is TGCGCCAGCAGCTCAGGGGACCGGAGAACGGGCGAGCAGTACTTC. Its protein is CASSSGDRRTGEQYF.

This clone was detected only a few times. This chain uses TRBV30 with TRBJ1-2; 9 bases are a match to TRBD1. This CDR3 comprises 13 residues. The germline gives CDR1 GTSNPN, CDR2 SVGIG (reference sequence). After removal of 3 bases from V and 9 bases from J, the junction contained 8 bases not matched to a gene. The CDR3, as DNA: TGTGCCTGGAGCCCGGGACAGGGTGGGAGCTACACCTTC. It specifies CAWSPGQGGSYTF.

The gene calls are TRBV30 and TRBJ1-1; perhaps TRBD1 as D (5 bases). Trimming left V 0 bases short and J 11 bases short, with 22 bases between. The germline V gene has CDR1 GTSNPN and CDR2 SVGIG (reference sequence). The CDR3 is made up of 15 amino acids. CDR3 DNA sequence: TGTGCCTGGAGTGTACTGGTCCAGGGCCCCGTTCCGGCTTTCTTT. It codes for CAWSVLVQGPVPAFF.

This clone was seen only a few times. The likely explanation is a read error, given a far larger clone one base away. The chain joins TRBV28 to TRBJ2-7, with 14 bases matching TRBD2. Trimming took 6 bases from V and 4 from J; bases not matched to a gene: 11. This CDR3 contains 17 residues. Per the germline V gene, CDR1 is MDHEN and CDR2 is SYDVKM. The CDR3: CASRDPGLAGDGYEQYF. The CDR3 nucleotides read TGTGCCAGCAGGGACCCGGGACTAGCGGGAGACGGGTACGAGCAGTACTTC. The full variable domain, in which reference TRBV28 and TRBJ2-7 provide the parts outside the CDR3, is DVKVTQSSRYLVKRTGEKVFLECVQDMDHENMFWYRQDPGLGLRLIYFSYDVKMKEKGDIPEGYSVSREKKERFSLILESASTNQTSMYLCASRDPGLAGDGYEQYFGPGTRLTVT.

CDR3 coding DNA: TGCAGCGCTGCCCCCACTAGCAGCTCCTACAATGAGCAGTTCTTC. Its translation is CSAAPTSSSYNEQFF. J is TRBJ2-1 and V is TRBV29-1, with D possibly matching TRBD2 (6 bases). V lost 7 bases, J lost 0 bases, and 16 bases lay in between. CDR3 length: 15 amino acids. Germline V gene data show CDR1 as SQVTM and CDR2 as ANQGSEA.

The CDR3 DNA is TGCGCCAGTACTAAGGACTCCTACAATGAGCAGTTCTTC. Protein sequence: CASTKDSYNEQFF. The gene calls are TRBV5-1 and TRBJ2-1; D is ambiguous. Germline CDR1 and CDR2: SGHRS and YFSETQ. Trimming took 8 bases from V and 0 from J, leaving 9 bases between them. The CDR3 is 13 residues long.